The clone carrying this T cell receptor (beta chain) was seen a handful of times. The antigen is unknown. Using its own MiXCR run on the RACE reads, TCRdb lists one record per CDR3 protein. The data show 150,000 to 200,000 distinct CDR3 sequences, just under 30% seen once. This sample was included in a study of human T cells and chemical hapten exposure. Study details: Chiefly women, the patients showed alopecia areata, totalis or universalis. The study's findings and limits: Expanded TCRs were compared with controls, and the expanded TCRs formed significantly more large CDR3 similarity clusters.

Regarding time point: pre-sensitization, week 0. Described treatment: therapeutic diphenylcyclopropenone sensitization with weekly scalp DPC. Researchers sampled blood before each patch test went on. Germline values: CDR1 KGHSH, CDR2 LQKENI. V was pared by 1 base and J by 8 bases, with 14 bases between. The CDR3 contains 15 residues. The sequence derives from a woman aged 25-40 years with alopecia areata. Some clones in this sample may be carry-over from other donors' samples. Here the sequenced sample was whole blood, taken in connection with sensitization to the hapten diphenylcyclopropenone (DPC). V usage is TRBV18 and J usage is TRBJ1-4; a weak D match, TRBD1 (6 bases). The CDR3 sequence is CASSPRPGTKEKLFF. As DNA, the CDR3 is TGTGCCAGCTCACCACGGCCAGGGACAAAGGAAAAACTGTTTTTT.